This T cell receptor beta chain was recovered during a study of blood T cell repertoires in COVID-19. On this clone: The CDR3 end shows no conserved phenylalanine or tryptophan, and so a read error is likely. It is unclear where the CDR3 begins or ends on the DNA, so no DNA is shown, and the CDR3 is as TCRdb lists it.

Measured with immunoSEQ multiplex PCR; TCRdb has only the in-frame clones, and not every one. Of about 69,000 clones in the sample, 75% to 95% are singletons; the top ten hold approximately 5%. 13 amino acids form the CDR3, both terminal residues included. Germline lookup yields CDR1 SGHAT and CDR2 FQNNGV. The sequencing sample was made of peripheral blood. The chain uses TRBV11-2 and TRBJ2-7; no DNA check was done on the table's D call, TRBD1. This TCR derives from a young woman with acute or convalescent COVID-19. CDR3 sequence reads: CASSLNRGPHEEL.